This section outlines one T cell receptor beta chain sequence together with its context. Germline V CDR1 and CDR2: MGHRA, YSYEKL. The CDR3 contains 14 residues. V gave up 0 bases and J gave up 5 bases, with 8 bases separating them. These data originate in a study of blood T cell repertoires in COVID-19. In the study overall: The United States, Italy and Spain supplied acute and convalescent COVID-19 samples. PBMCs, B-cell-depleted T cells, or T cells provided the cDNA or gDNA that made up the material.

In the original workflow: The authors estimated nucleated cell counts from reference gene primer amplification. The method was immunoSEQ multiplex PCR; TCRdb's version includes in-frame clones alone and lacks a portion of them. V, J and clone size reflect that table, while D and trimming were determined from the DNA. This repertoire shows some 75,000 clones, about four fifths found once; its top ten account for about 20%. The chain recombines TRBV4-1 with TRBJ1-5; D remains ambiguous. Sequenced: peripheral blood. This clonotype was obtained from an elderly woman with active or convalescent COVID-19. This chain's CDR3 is CASSQDRLHQPQHF. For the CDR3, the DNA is TGCGCCAGCAGCCAAGACAGACTCCATCAGCCCCAGCATTTT.